This T cell receptor (beta chain) emerged from a study of CD8 T cells in Susac syndrome. A quantity of about 0.45 to 1 ug RNA underwent reverse transcription using random hexamers. Multiplex immunoSEQ PCR targeted 54 Vbeta and 13 Jbeta TCR beta segments. Using its own MiXCR run on the immunoSEQ multiplex PCR reads, TCRdb lists one record per CDR3 protein. The table shows tens of thousands of distinct CDR3 sequences, with just under 95% occurring only once. V shed 4 bases and J 3 bases; nucleotides not matched to a gene: 5. CDR3 size: 16 residues. Germline CDR1 PRHDT, CDR2 FYEKMQ (reference sequence). The origin of this receptor is a human donor with multiple sclerosis. The chain couples TRBV13 to TRBJ2-1; 11 bases map to TRBD2. The specimen sequenced was CD8+ T cells from PBMCs. CDR3 amino acids: CASSSLGTSGYNEQFF. The CDR3 nucleotides read TGTGCCAGCAGCTCACTCGGGACTAGCGGCTACAATGAGCAGTTCTTC.